This T cell receptor (beta chain) was recorded in a study of PD-1 blockade in mismatch repair-deficient tumors. As for the study in general: Patients had 12 to 13 mismatch repair-deficient cancer types and were previously treated and progressing. Whole-study findings and limits: After pembrolizumab, tumor-resident clones rose rapidly, then generally contracted before radiologic responses.

In regard to this clone: The antigen is unknown.

The method was immunoSEQ multiplex PCR; TCRdb's version includes in-frame clones alone and lacks a portion of them. The repertoire holds 30,000 to 40,000 clones, with about 85% as singletons. The sequence was obtained from an adult with mismatch repair-deficient cancer. The sequencing used PBMCs, collected 6 to 7 weeks after starting pembrolizumab.

The DNA of the CDR3 is TGCGCCAGCAGCTTGGCCCTAGGGGAAAGAAACACTGAAGCTTTCTTT. Translation: CASSLALGERNTEAFF. The chain has TRBV5-1 and TRBJ1-1; D may be TRBD1 (5 bases). V was trimmed by 0 bases and J by 2 bases, leaving 14 bases between them. The CDR3 has 16 amino acids. Per germline, CDR1 SGHRS and CDR2 YFSETQ.